Included here is one TCR beta chain sequence, with context. The target antigen is unknown. This specimen belongs to a study of OX40 agonist ivuxolimab in advanced cancers. The data were produced by immunoSEQ multiplex PCR, yet TCRdb's version contains in-frame clones alone and is incomplete. The sample lists 75,000 to 100,000 clones, roughly 80% seen once, with 4.5% to 5.5% in the top ten. Study-wide results and limits: At doses 0.1 to 3.0 mg/kg, CD4+ and CD8+ clones expanded. On average, CD8+ T cells showed a greater number of expanded clones than CD4+.

CDR3 size: 15 residues. Per the germline V gene, CDR1 is SGHTA and CDR2 is FQGNSA. Deletions cut 3 bases from V and 9 bases from J, with 20 bases between. Cycle 7 day 1, cycle 4 day 1, and baseline were the timepoints at which blood was sampled. The sample here was CD4+ or CD8+ T cells sorted from blood, taken in a trial of the OX40 agonist ivuxolimab. The V call is TRBV7-2, the J call TRBJ1-2, with D perhaps TRBD1 (5 bases). The TCR was taken from an adult with an advanced solid tumor such as melanoma, head and neck, liver or kidney cancer. CDR3 region: CASSFTLTGVSSYTF. The CDR3 nucleotides read TGTGCCAGCAGCTTCACATTAACAGGAGTGTCTAGCTACACCTTC.